This T cell receptor beta chain is from a study of blood T cell repertoires in COVID-19. Study context: Italy, Spain and the United States were the sources of the convalescent and acute COVID-19 samples. In each case, the material was cDNA or gDNA derived from T cells, B-cell-depleted T cells, or PBMCs.

Patients of the Seattle cohort, enrolled during active infection, were followed longitudinally. Between the trimmed V and J ends, which lost 8 bases and 8 bases, there was a span of 18 bases. This CDR3 comprises 13 residues. Germline-derived CDR1 and CDR2 are MNHEY and SVGAGI. Original handling: Reference gene primers were amplified, and this amplification served to estimate nucleated cell counts. TCRdb's copy holds only in-frame clones and misses some; the assay was immunoSEQ multiplex PCR. V and J calls and clone size follow that table, whereas D and trimming were derived from the DNA. The data hold 12,000 or so clones, with about 71% observed a single time.

The genes are TRBV6-5 and TRBJ1-2; D not resolved. Material: peripheral blood. The TCR originated in a man aged 55 to 70 with COVID-19, enrolled during active disease. The CDR3 region has the DNA TGTGCCAGCGGATCGGGAACCCCGGGCGGCTACACCTTC. This translates into CASGSGTPGGYTF.